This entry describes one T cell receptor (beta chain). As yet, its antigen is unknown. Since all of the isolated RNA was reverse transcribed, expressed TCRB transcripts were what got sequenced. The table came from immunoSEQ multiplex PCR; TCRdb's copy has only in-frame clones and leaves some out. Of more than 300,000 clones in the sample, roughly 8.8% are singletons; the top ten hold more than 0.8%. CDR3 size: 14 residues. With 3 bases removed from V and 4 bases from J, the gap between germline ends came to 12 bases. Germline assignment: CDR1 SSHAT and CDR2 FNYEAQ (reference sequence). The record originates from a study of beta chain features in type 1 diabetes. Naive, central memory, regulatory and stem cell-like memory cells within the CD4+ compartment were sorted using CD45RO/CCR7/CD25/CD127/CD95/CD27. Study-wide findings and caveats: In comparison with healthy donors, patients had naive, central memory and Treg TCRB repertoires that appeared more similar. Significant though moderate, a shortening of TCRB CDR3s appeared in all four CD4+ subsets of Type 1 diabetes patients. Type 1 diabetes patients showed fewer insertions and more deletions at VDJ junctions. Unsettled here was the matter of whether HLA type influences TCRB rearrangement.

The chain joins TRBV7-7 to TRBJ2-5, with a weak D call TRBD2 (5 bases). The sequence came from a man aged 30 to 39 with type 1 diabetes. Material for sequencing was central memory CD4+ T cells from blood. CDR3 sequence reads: CASSLHSGRETQYF. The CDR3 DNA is TGTGCCAGCAGCTTGCACAGCGGTCGAGAGACCCAGTACTTC. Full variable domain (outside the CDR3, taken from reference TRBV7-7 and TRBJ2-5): GAGVSQSPRYKVTKRGQDVTLRCDPISSHATLYWYQQALGQGPEFLTYFNYEAQPDKSGLPSDRFSAERPEGSISTLTIQRTEQRDSAMYRCASSLHSGRETQYFGPGTRLLVL.